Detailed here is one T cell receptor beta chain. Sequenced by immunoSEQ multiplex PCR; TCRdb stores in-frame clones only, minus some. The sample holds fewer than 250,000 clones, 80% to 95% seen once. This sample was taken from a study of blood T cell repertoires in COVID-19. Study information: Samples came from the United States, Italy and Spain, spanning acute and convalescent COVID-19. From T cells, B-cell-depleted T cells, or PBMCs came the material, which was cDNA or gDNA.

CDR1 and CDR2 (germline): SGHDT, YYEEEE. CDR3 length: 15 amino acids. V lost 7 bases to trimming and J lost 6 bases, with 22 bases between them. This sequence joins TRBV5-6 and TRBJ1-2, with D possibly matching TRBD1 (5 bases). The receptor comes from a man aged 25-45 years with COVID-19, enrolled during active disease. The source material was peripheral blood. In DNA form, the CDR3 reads TGTGCCAGCGATATGGCCAGCAGGGTTTTGCATGGCTACACCTTC. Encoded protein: CASDMASRVLHGYTF. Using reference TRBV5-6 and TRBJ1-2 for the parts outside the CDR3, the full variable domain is DAGVTQSPTHLIKTRGQQVTLRCSPKSGHDTVSWYQQALGQGPQFIFQYYEEEERQRGNFPDRFSGHQFPNYSSELNVNALLLGDSALYLCASDMASRVLHGYTFGSGTRLTVV.